This T cell receptor beta chain emerged from a study of blood T cell repertoires in COVID-19. About the study: Two consecutive negative NP/OP PCR tests, clearance, or resolved symptoms defined Cohort 3 recovery. Nucleic acid was either cDNA or gDNA, and it came from T cells, B-cell-depleted T cells, or PBMCs.

As handled by the study authors: Reference gene primer amplification in the assay estimated nucleated cell counts. Profiling relied on immunoSEQ multiplex PCR, and the TCRdb table lists in-frame clones only, not all of them. V, J and clone size reflect that table, while D and trimming were determined from the DNA. The sample has fewer than 200,000 clones; 70% to 90% are singletons. This CDR3 is 16 amino acids long. Germline trimming cut 6 bases from V and 3 bases from J; bases unmatched to any gene: 14. The germline V gene has CDR1 GTSNPN and CDR2 SVGIG (reference sequence). Individuals aged about 18 to 100 years were recruited from 24 US areas.

The clonotype was recovered from a middle-aged woman in a cohort exposed to, infected with or recovered from COVID-19 (not recorded which). What was sequenced was PBMCs or T cells enriched from blood (not recorded which). The V gene is TRBV30, the J gene TRBJ1-2; 9 bases line up with TRBD1. The DNA for the CDR3 is TGTGCCTGCCCCTACAGGGGGCGCGATTTCGACTATGGCTACACCTTC. This codes for CACPYRGRDFDYGYTF.